A single sample is the source of the 28 T cell receptor beta chains below, sequenced in a study of blood T cell repertoires in COVID-19. Sequenced by immunoSEQ multiplex PCR; TCRdb stores in-frame clones only, minus some. The sample has around 59,000 clones, 65% to 90% seen once. The sequencing input was peripheral blood. These receptors were obtained from a woman older than 75 with active or convalescent COVID-19.

This chain joins TRBV19 and TRBJ1-4, with 7 bases matching TRBD1. Germline CDR1 is LNHDA and CDR2 is SQIVND (reference sequence). The V and J ends lost 4 bases and 10 bases, in that order; junction bases with no gene match: 6. The CDR3 is 13 amino acids. The CDR3 coding sequence is TGTGCCAGTAGTAGACAGGGTGAGGGAAAACTGTTTTTT. It specifies CASSRQGEGKLFF.

This clone is a singleton in its sample. V is TRBV10-3 and J is TRBJ1-2; no clear D. V lost 0 bases to trimming and J lost 0 bases, with 5 bases between them. The CDR3 covers 14 residues. From germline, CDR1 is ENHRY and CDR2 SYGVKD. The CDR3 reads CAISESTANYGYTF. The DNA of the CDR3 is TGTGCCATCAGTGAGTCTACGGCTAACTATGGCTACACCTTC.

Comment on this clone: An end of the junction differs from the germline gene, which may be a read error. The chain links TRBV7-7 to TRBJ2-7; D may be TRBD1 (6 bases). This CDR3 is 13 amino acids long. The germline V gene encodes CDR1 SSHAT and CDR2 FNYEAQ (reference sequence). The CDR3 loop reads CASSYRTDYEQYF. CDR3 in DNA: TGTGCTAGCAGCTACAGGACAGACTACGAGCAGTACTTC.

The V gene is TRBV25-1, the J gene TRBJ1-2; 7 bases line up with TRBD1. After removal of 4 bases from V and 2 bases from J, the junction contained 1 base not matched to a gene. The CDR3 sequence is 13 residues long. CDR1 is MGHDK, CDR2 SYGVNS, per germline. The CDR3 reads CASSGTGNYGYTF. The CDR3 DNA is TGTGCCAGCAGTGGGACAGGCAACTATGGCTACACCTTC.

The chain employs TRBV29-1 and TRBJ1-5; 10 nucleotides agree with TRBD1. With V trimmed by 6 bases and J by 2 bases, 1 base remained unmatched. Germline loops: CDR1 SQVTM, CDR2 ANQGSEA. This CDR3 comprises 13 residues. This CDR3 reads CSVGTGGNQPQHF. The CDR3 region has the DNA TGCAGCGTGGGGACAGGGGGCAATCAGCCCCAGCATTTT. Complete variable domain (other parts from reference TRBV29-1 and TRBJ1-5): SAVISQKPSRDICQRGTSLTIQCQVDSQVTMMFWYRQQPGQSLTLIATANQGSEATYESGFVIDKFPISRPNLTFSTLTVSNMSPEDSSIYLCSVGTGGNQPQHFGDGTRLSIL.

The rearrangement uses TRBV3-1 (or the pseudogene TRBV3-2) and TRBJ2-7; 9 bases are shared with TRBD1. The CDR3 sequence is 13 residues long. V dropped 7 bases and J dropped 2; count of bases not matched to a gene: 3. The germline gives CDR1 LGHDT, CDR2 YNNKEL (reference sequence). Here the CDR3 reads CASTDRGTYEQYF. The CDR3 DNA reads TGTGCCAGCACGGACAGGGGTACCTACGAGCAGTACTTC.

V gene TRBV7-9 combines with J gene TRBJ1-1; D might be TRBD1 (6 bases). The CDR3 loop spans 15 amino acids. The V gene lost 1 base and the J gene lost 6 bases, with 15 bases spanning the gap. Looked up from germline, CDR1 is SEHNR and CDR2 is FQNEAQ (reference sequence). The CDR3 nucleotides read TGTGCCAGCAGCTTAGTGGAAGGGGGACCACCTGAAGCTTTCTTT. It specifies CASSLVEGGPPEAFF.

The chain joins TRBV9 to TRBJ1-2; 7 bases fit TRBD1. The CDR3 covers 12 residues. J was trimmed by 3 bases and V by 5 bases; bases with no gene match: 1. In germline, CDR1 is SGDLS, CDR2 YYNGEE. Written as DNA, the CDR3 is TGTGCCAGCAGGGGACAGCACTATGGCTACACCTTC. Its protein is CASRGQHYGYTF.

Only a few counts were recorded for this clone. The chain carries TRBV3-1 (or the pseudogene TRBV3-2) and TRBJ1-6, with 7 positions matching TRBD1. With 4 bases clipped from V and 10 bases from J, the junction kept 4 bases outside the gene matches. The CDR3 extends over 13 amino acids. Germline-derived CDR1 and CDR2 are LGHDT and YNNKEL (reference sequence). The CDR3 protein is CASSRTGESPLHF. In nucleotides, the CDR3 is TGTGCCAGCAGCCGTACAGGGGAATCACCCCTCCACTTT.

This clone was detected only a few times. CDR3 sequence (DNA): TGTGCCAGCAGCTTCGGTGGTAACACTGAAGCTTTCTTT. Translating gives CASSFGGNTEAFF. The gene calls are TRBV11-2 and TRBJ1-1, with D unclear. Germline lookup yields CDR1 SGHAT and CDR2 FQNNGV. The CDR3 spans 13 residues. Trimming cost V 3 bases and J 2 bases, with 7 bases left between them. Based on the CDR3 plus reference TRBV11-2 and TRBJ1-1, the full variable domain is EAGVAQSPRYKIIEKRQSVAFWCNPISGHATLYWYQQILGQGPKLLIQFQNNGVVDDSQLPKDRFSAERLKGVDSTLKIQPAKLEDSAVYLCASSFGGNTEAFFGQGTRLTVV.

The rearrangement joins TRBV10-3 to TRBJ1-2; TRBD1 is a possible D gene (6 bases). Germline assignment: CDR1 ENHRY and CDR2 SYGVKD. This CDR3 has 14 residues. Between the trimmed V and J ends, which lost 2 bases and 5 bases, there was a span of 12 bases. CDR3 loop: CAISEDHREYGYTF. CDR3 DNA: TGTGCCATCAGTGAGGATCACAGGGAATATGGCTACACCTTC.

The J gene is TRBJ1-5, the V gene TRBV19, with unresolved D. The CDR3 loop spans 17 amino acids. V lost 10 bases to trimming and J lost 0 bases, with 22 bases between them. Germline lookup yields CDR1 LNHDA and CDR2 SQIVND (reference sequence). The CDR3: CATNPGFRNNSNQPQHF. CDR3 coding DNA: TGTGCCACTAACCCGGGTTTTCGGAATAATAGCAATCAGCCCCAGCATTTT.

This clone was observed a few times. The J gene is TRBJ1-1, the V gene TRBV12-3 or TRBV12-4, with a possible D match to TRBD1 (5 bases). This CDR3 region has 13 residues. Trimming shortened V by 8 bases and J by 2 bases, and 12 bases separated the two germline ends. As DNA, the CDR3 is TGTGCCAGCTCTTTGGGGGGAAACACTGAAGCTTTCTTT. This sequence encodes CASSLGGNTEAFF.

This clone was seen only once. The genes are TRBV19 and TRBJ1-2; TRBD1 matches 9 bases. Per germline, CDR1 LNHDA and CDR2 SQIVND (reference sequence). Trimming removed 4 bases from V and 6 bases from J; junction bases left unmatched: 6. This CDR3 comprises 14 residues. The CDR3 sequence is CASSTSDRGNGYTF. DNA of the CDR3: TGTGCCAGTAGTACCTCGGACAGGGGTAATGGCTACACCTTC.

The genes are TRBV6-4 and TRBJ1-2; TRBD1 agrees at 10 bases. Germline CDR1 and CDR2: MRHNA and SNTAGT. V shed 9 bases, J shed 7 bases, and the junction held 11 bases outside the gene matches. The CDR3 has 14 residues. The CDR3 bases are TGTGCCAGTTCCCGGGACAGGGGATCGGGTGGCTACACCTTC. Its protein is CASSRDRGSGGYTF.

The chain couples TRBV6-2 or TRBV6-3 to TRBJ2-7; D gene ambiguous. The CDR3 is 14 amino acids. The germline V gene has CDR1 MNHEY and CDR2 SVGEGT. The V gene lost 2 bases and the J gene lost 2 bases, with 10 bases spanning the gap. The CDR3 here is CASSYTPTAYEQYF. CDR3 nucleotides: TGTGCCAGCAGTTACACCCCAACTGCCTACGAGCAGTACTTC.

This clone was recorded only once. The chain carries TRBV7-2 and TRBJ1-1; D call uncertain. The CDR3 runs to 14 residues. V lost 3 bases and J 4 bases, leaving 12 bases between the germline ends. Germline values: CDR1 SGHTA, CDR2 FQGNSA. CDR3 in DNA: TGTGCCAGCAGCTTTGGAGCGCCCGGCACTGAAGCTTTCTTT. Protein product: CASSFGAPGTEAFF.

The chain couples TRBV12-5 to TRBJ1-2; possibly TRBD1 for D (5 bases). CDR3 length: 11 amino acids. Germline CDR1 is LGHNT and CDR2 is FRNRAP. The germline V and J ends were trimmed by 4 bases and 7 bases, with 7 bases remaining between them. The CDR3 sequence is CASGSGFGYTF. The DNA of the CDR3 is TGTGCTAGTGGTTCAGGGTTTGGCTACACCTTC.

This clone occurred a few times. The chain has TRBV19 and TRBJ2-3, with 8 bases fitting TRBD1. The CDR3 length is 13 residues. The V segment lost 8 bases and the J segment 6 bases; nucleotides outside the gene matches: 7. Germline values: CDR1 LNHDA, CDR2 SQIVND (reference sequence). The CDR3 nucleotides read TGTGCCAGTGGGGACAGGTTTGTGGATACGCAGTATTTT. It specifies CASGDRFVDTQYF.

V and J are TRBV5-1 and TRBJ1-4; 9 bases fit TRBD1. Germline CDR1 is SGHRS and CDR2 is YFSETQ. Trimming cost V 5 bases and J 2 bases; bases outside gene matches: 4. The CDR3 length is 15 residues. CDR3 region: CASSQTGGTNEKLFF. The CDR3 region has the DNA TGCGCCAGCAGTCAAACAGGGGGCACTAATGAAAAACTGTTTTTT.

The rearrangement links TRBV6-2 or TRBV6-3 to TRBJ2-7, with D possibly being TRBD1 (7 bases). Germline-derived CDR1 and CDR2 are MNHEY and SVGEGT. CDR3 length: 14 amino acids. Trimming left V 5 bases short and J 4 bases short, with 15 bases between. The CDR3 nucleotides are TGTGCCAGCAGTGACCAGGGGGGCCTTTACGAGCAGTACTTC. This encodes CASSDQGGLYEQYF.

The chain has TRBV19 and TRBJ1-1; 7 bases line up with TRBD1. CDR3 length equals 14 residues. Unmatched junction bases numbered 11, after V lost 8 bases and J lost 5 bases. Germline V CDR1 and CDR2: LNHDA, SQIVND (reference sequence). As DNA, the CDR3 is TGTGCCAGTCGGGGCGAACAGGGGAAGACTGAAGCTTTCTTT. It yields the protein CASRGEQGKTEAFF.

The J gene is TRBJ2-7, the V gene TRBV24-1; 7 positions agree with TRBD2. The CDR3 length is 12 residues. V was pared by 2 bases and J by 11 bases, with 5 bases of the junction left unmatched. Germline-derived CDR1 and CDR2 are KGHDR and SFDVKD. The CDR3: CATSDWGGKEYF. In nucleotides, the CDR3 is TGTGCCACCAGTGATTGGGGGGGTAAGGAGTACTTC.

The gene calls are TRBV24-1 and TRBJ2-3; 9 positions match TRBD2. V was clipped by 2 bases and J by 5 bases; unmatched bases: 7. Germline CDR1 reads KGHDR; CDR2 reads SFDVKD. The CDR3 extends over 16 amino acids. The CDR3 nucleotides read TGTGCCACCAGTGATTATAGCGGGGGCGGTATAGATACGCAGTATTTT. It is translated as CATSDYSGGGIDTQYF.

In this sample, this clone turned up once. The V call is TRBV18, the J call TRBJ2-7; 8 nucleotides line up with TRBD1. V was pared by 4 bases and J by 2 bases, with 4 bases of the junction left unmatched. From germline, CDR1 is KGHSH and CDR2 LQKENI. The CDR3 is 14 residues long. The CDR3, as DNA: TGTGCCAGCTCACGGGGACAGGAAGCCTACGAGCAGTACTTC. This sequence encodes CASSRGQEAYEQYF.

This chain connects TRBV7-6 to TRBJ2-7, with 11 bases matching TRBD2. Germline V gene sequence: CDR1 SGHVS, CDR2 FNYEAQ. With 4 bases clipped from V and 4 bases from J, the junction kept 6 bases outside the gene matches. The CDR3 has 15 residues. The CDR3 region has the DNA TGTGCCAGCAGCTCGGCTAGCGGGGGGCTGTACGAGCAGTACTTC. Encoded protein: CASSSASGGLYEQYF.

This rearrangement joins TRBV7-9 to TRBJ1-1; 10 bases align to TRBD1. J was trimmed by 10 bases and V by 1 base; bases with no gene match: 3. CDR1 SEHNR and CDR2 FQNEAQ come from the germline V gene (reference sequence). This CDR3 has 13 amino acids. CDR3 region: CASSLGQGARAFF. CDR3 coding DNA: TGTGCCAGCAGCTTAGGACAGGGGGCGAGAGCTTTCTTT. The whole variable domain, remainder taken from reference TRBV7-9 and TRBJ1-1, is DTGVSQNPRHKITKRGQNVTFRCDPISEHNRLYWYRQTLGQGPEFLTYFQNEAQLEKSRLLSDRFSAERPKGSFSTLEIQRTEQGDSAMYLCASSLGQGARAFFGQGTRLTVV.

CDR3 coding DNA: TGTGCCAGCAGCTTCCTAGCGGGGGGGCCGGGCACCGGGGAGCTGTTTTTT. Amino acids: CASSFLAGGPGTGELFF. The V gene is TRBV27, the J gene TRBJ2-2, with 12 bases lining up with TRBD2. CDR3 length: 17 residues. After removal of 6 bases from V and 4 bases from J, the junction contained 9 bases not matched to a gene. Germline CDR1 MNHEY, CDR2 SMNVEV (reference sequence).